This T cell receptor beta chain was recovered during a study of blood T cell repertoires in COVID-19. Method: immunoSEQ multiplex PCR; TCRdb's copy keeps in-frame clones and lacks some. Of roughly 210,000 clones detected, about 87% appear once; the ten largest clones hold roughly 1.7%. The germline gives CDR1 MNHEY, CDR2 SVGEGT. V lost 1 base and J lost 2, with 8 bases in between. This CDR3 spans 14 amino acids. Material for sequencing was peripheral blood. The rearrangement uses TRBV6-2 or TRBV6-3 and TRBJ1-2; D remains unclear. This TCR was sampled from a man in his 70s with acute or convalescent COVID-19. The CDR3 nucleotides are TGTGCCAGCAGTTACTTCCAGACAAACTATGGCTACACCTTC. It encodes CASSYFQTNYGYTF.